This T cell receptor (beta chain) was identified during a study of CD8+CD57+ T cells in acquired aplastic anemia. V was pared by 6 bases and J by 7 bases, with 15 bases between. The CDR3 contains 12 residues. Germline V gives CDR1 DFQATT, CDR2 SNEGSKA (reference sequence). Ten or more counts support this clonotype. Antigen unknown. CD8+CD57+ cell expansion, shown by flow cytometry, had occurred in the patients selected for sequencing. Findings and caveats of the study: Fewer than 30 CD8+ CDR3 sequences were shared between patients and controls.

The use of genomic DNA as template underpinned the TCR beta VDJ and CDR3 profiling. TCRdb re-derived calls from the reads in MiXCR, one entry per CDR3 protein. Among roughly 170,000 distinct CDR3 sequences listed, around 50% were seen once. Sequencing input: sorted CD4+, CD8+, or CD8+CD57+ T cells (not recorded which) from PBMCs. The chain employs TRBV20-1 and TRBJ1-2; D ambiguous. The sequence was collected from a human donor with aplastic anemia. The CDR3 protein is CSAPLEERGYTF. CDR3 DNA sequence: TGCAGTGCGCCGTTAGAGGAGCGTGGCTACACCTTC.